This TCR beta chain was retrieved from a study of blood T cell repertoires in COVID-19. Germline loops: CDR1 MNHEY, CDR2 SMNVEV (reference sequence). This CDR3 region has 17 residues. V gave up 6 bases and J gave up 1 base; unmatched junction bases: 10. Measured with immunoSEQ multiplex PCR; TCRdb has only the in-frame clones, and not every one. The sample carries approximately 180,000 clones, 75% to 85% recorded once. This TCR was sampled from a woman aged 80 or older with COVID-19, enrolled during active disease. The chain links TRBV27 to TRBJ1-1; 11 bases line up with TRBD1. Sequences were obtained from peripheral blood. The CDR3 sequence: CASSSGQGARRNTEAFF. The CDR3 nucleotides read TGTGCCAGCAGCTCAGGACAGGGGGCGCGGAGGAACACTGAAGCTTTCTTT.